This is a list of T cell receptor beta chains from one sample in a study of T-cell memory formation after mild COVID-19. A single record per CDR3 protein comes from TCRdb applying MiXCR to the 5' RACE reads. The profile covers over 450,000 distinct CDR3 sequences, with about 20% appearing a single time and roughly an eighth taken by the ten largest. Sequencing was done on a sample of PBMCs or a T cell subset sorted from them (not recorded which). The receptors here all came from an adult woman who had mild COVID-19 (a few samples of this study predate the infection). Cell type and time point are not known. CDR3s include the opening cysteine and the closing phenylalanine or tryptophan. Each record gives: V gene, clone size, D gene, J gene, CDR3 protein, CDR3 DNA. D genes are given only for firm matches. Clone size is given for some rows only: seen once, a few or many times, or a class if the clone is expanded.

V gene: TRBV30; clone size: few; D gene: -; J gene: TRBJ1-4; CDR3 protein: CAWSRTSGNEKLFF; CDR3 DNA: TGTGCCTGGAGTAGGACCTCAGGGAATGAAAAACTGTTTTTT
V gene: TRBV5-1; clone size: many; D gene: -; J gene: TRBJ2-3; CDR3 protein: CASSLASGPTDTQYF; CDR3 DNA: TGCGCCAGCAGCTTGGCTTCGGGGCCAACAGATACGCAGTATTTT
V gene: TRBV5-1; clone size: few; D gene: TRBD2; J gene: TRBJ2-7; CDR3 protein: CASSLGREIEQYF; CDR3 DNA: TGCGCCAGCAGCTTGGGGCGGGAGATCGAGCAGTACTTC
V gene: TRBV18; clone size: -; D gene: -; J gene: TRBJ2-5; CDR3 protein: CASSPFDRQETQYF; CDR3 DNA: TGTGCCAGCTCACCGTTCGACAGGCAAGAGACCCAGTACTTC
V gene: TRBV7-2; clone size: -; D gene: -; J gene: TRBJ2-3; CDR3 protein: CASSRRGREGTDTQYF; CDR3 DNA: TGTGCCAGCAGCCGAAGGGGGCGGGAAGGCACAGATACGCAGTATTTT
V gene: TRBV18; clone size: -; D gene: -; J gene: TRBJ1-5; CDR3 protein: CASSKDPNQPQHF; CDR3 DNA: TGTGCCAGCTCTAAGGACCCTAATCAGCCCCAGCATTTT
V gene: TRBV4-1; clone size: many; D gene: -; J gene: TRBJ1-2; CDR3 protein: CASSQAVQAPYGYTF; CDR3 DNA: TGCGCCAGCAGCCAAGCGGTACAGGCACCCTATGGCTACACCTTC
V gene: TRBV19; clone size: -; D gene: -; J gene: TRBJ1-1; CDR3 protein: CASGRRSGAWNTEAFF; CDR3 DNA: TGTGCCAGTGGCAGACGGAGCGGAGCATGGAACACTGAAGCTTTCTTT
V gene: TRBV24-1; clone size: -; D gene: TRBD2; J gene: TRBJ2-1; CDR3 protein: CATSDLFPAGGNNEQFF; CDR3 DNA: TGTGCCACCAGTGACCTCTTTCCAGCGGGAGGAAACAATGAGCAGTTCTTC
V gene: TRBV14; clone size: many; D gene: -; J gene: TRBJ1-1; CDR3 protein: CASSPRQGHTEAFF; CDR3 DNA: TGTGCCAGCAGCCCCCGGCAGGGCCACACTGAAGCTTTCTTT
V gene: TRBV4-3; clone size: few; D gene: -; J gene: TRBJ2-1; CDR3 protein: CASSLAESSYNEQFF; CDR3 DNA: TGCGCCAGCAGCCTAGCTGAGAGCTCCTACAATGAGCAGTTCTTC
V gene: TRBV5-4; clone size: few; D gene: -; J gene: TRBJ2-7; CDR3 protein: CASSLAATQSSYEQYF; CDR3 DNA: TGTGCCAGCAGCTTGGCCGCGACTCAAAGCTCCTACGAGCAGTACTTC
V gene: TRBV19; clone size: many; D gene: -; J gene: TRBJ2-3; CDR3 protein: CASSSLGTPTDTQYF; CDR3 DNA: TGTGCCAGTAGTTCCCTCGGGACCCCCACAGATACGCAGTATTTT
V gene: TRBV7-2; clone size: -; D gene: -; J gene: TRBJ1-1; CDR3 protein: CASSLHGAMNTEAFF; CDR3 DNA: TGTGCCAGCAGCTTACACGGGGCCATGAACACTGAAGCTTTCTTT
V gene: TRBV7-6; clone size: many; D gene: TRBD1; J gene: TRBJ2-1; CDR3 protein: CASSPSFRQADSRGNEQFF; CDR3 DNA: TGTGCCAGCAGCCCTAGTTTCAGGCAGGCGGATTCCAGGGGGAATGAGCAGTTCTTC
V gene: TRBV20-1; clone size: few; D gene: -; J gene: TRBJ2-7; CDR3 protein: CSARDITYGRGTFDYEQYF; CDR3 DNA: TGCAGTGCTAGAGATATCACTTACGGTCGCGGGACCTTCGACTACGAGCAGTACTTC
V gene: TRBV7-9; clone size: few; D gene: -; J gene: TRBJ2-1; CDR3 protein: CASSLGTYYNEQFF; CDR3 DNA: TGTGCCAGCAGCCTCGGGACTTATTACAATGAGCAGTTCTTC
V gene: TRBV7-9; clone size: -; D gene: TRBD2; J gene: TRBJ2-7; CDR3 protein: CASSLRLAGVGTYEQYF; CDR3 DNA: TGTGCCAGCAGCTTAAGACTAGCGGGAGTAGGCACCTACGAGCAGTACTTC
V gene: TRBV7-2; clone size: many; D gene: TRBD2; J gene: TRBJ2-7; CDR3 protein: CASSLSLAGYEQYF; CDR3 DNA: TGTGCCAGCAGCTTATCACTAGCGGGTTACGAGCAGTACTTC
V gene: TRBV5-1; clone size: -; D gene: TRBD2; J gene: TRBJ2-1; CDR3 protein: CASRRASGGSYNEQFF; CDR3 DNA: TGCGCCAGCAGGAGGGCTAGCGGGGGCTCCTACAATGAGCAGTTCTTC
V gene: TRBV7-6; clone size: many; D gene: -; J gene: TRBJ2-3; CDR3 protein: CASSSGLGSTDTQYF; CDR3 DNA: TGTGCCAGCAGCTCCGGACTCGGAAGCACAGATACGCAGTATTTT
V gene: TRBV6-6; clone size: -; D gene: TRBD2; J gene: TRBJ2-7; CDR3 protein: CASRGDGRWVFSEQYF; CDR3 DNA: TGTGCCAGTCGGGGGGACGGCCGATGGGTTTTCTCCGAGCAGTACTTC
V gene: TRBV2; clone size: -; D gene: -; J gene: TRBJ1-5; CDR3 protein: CASSESPKGRMNQPQHF; CDR3 DNA: TGTGCCAGCAGTGAATCGCCCAAGGGCAGGATGAATCAGCCCCAGCATTTT
V gene: TRBV19; clone size: -; D gene: -; J gene: TRBJ2-6; CDR3 protein: CATSHRSGANVLTF; CDR3 DNA: TGTGCCACCTCACACCGCTCTGGGGCCAACGTCCTGACTTTC
V gene: TRBV30; clone size: -; D gene: -; J gene: TRBJ2-2; CDR3 protein: CAWTRGTGELFF; CDR3 DNA: TGTGCCTGGACTAGGGGGACCGGGGAGCTGTTTTTT
V gene: TRBV30; clone size: -; D gene: -; J gene: TRBJ1-2; CDR3 protein: CAWSVWGAGYGYTF; CDR3 DNA: TGTGCCTGGAGTGTATGGGGGGCGGGGTATGGCTACACCTTC
V gene: TRBV29-1; clone size: few; D gene: TRBD2; J gene: TRBJ2-1; CDR3 protein: CSVTHTSGRWNEQFF; CDR3 DNA: TGCAGCGTTACCCACACTAGCGGGAGGTGGAATGAGCAGTTCTTC
V gene: TRBV11-2; clone size: -; D gene: -; J gene: TRBJ2-2; CDR3 protein: CASSLGQSSTGELFF; CDR3 DNA: TGTGCCAGCAGCTTAGGACAGTCGAGCACCGGGGAGCTGTTTTTT
V gene: TRBV9; clone size: once; D gene: TRBD1; J gene: TRBJ2-6; CDR3 protein: CASSVDGQGATGANVLTF; CDR3 DNA: TGTGCCAGCAGCGTTGACGGACAGGGGGCAACTGGGGCCAACGTCCTGACTTTC
V gene: TRBV24-1; clone size: -; D gene: -; J gene: TRBJ2-1; CDR3 protein: CATGNAGSYNEQFF; CDR3 DNA: TGTGCCACCGGCAATGCAGGGAGCTACAATGAGCAGTTCTTC
V gene: TRBV4-2; clone size: few; D gene: TRBD1; J gene: TRBJ2-2; CDR3 protein: CASSQRTGKTGELFF; CDR3 DNA: TGTGCCAGCAGCCAAAGGACAGGGAAGACCGGGGAGCTGTTTTTT
V gene: TRBV7-2; clone size: -; D gene: -; J gene: TRBJ1-1; CDR3 protein: CASSYGGIRAFF; CDR3 DNA: TGTGCCAGCAGCTACGGAGGCATTAGAGCTTTCTTT
V gene: TRBV25-1; clone size: -; D gene: TRBD2; J gene: TRBJ2-2; CDR3 protein: CASSDTSGGTGELFF; CDR3 DNA: TGTGCCAGCAGCGACACTAGCGGGGGCACCGGGGAGCTGTTTTTT